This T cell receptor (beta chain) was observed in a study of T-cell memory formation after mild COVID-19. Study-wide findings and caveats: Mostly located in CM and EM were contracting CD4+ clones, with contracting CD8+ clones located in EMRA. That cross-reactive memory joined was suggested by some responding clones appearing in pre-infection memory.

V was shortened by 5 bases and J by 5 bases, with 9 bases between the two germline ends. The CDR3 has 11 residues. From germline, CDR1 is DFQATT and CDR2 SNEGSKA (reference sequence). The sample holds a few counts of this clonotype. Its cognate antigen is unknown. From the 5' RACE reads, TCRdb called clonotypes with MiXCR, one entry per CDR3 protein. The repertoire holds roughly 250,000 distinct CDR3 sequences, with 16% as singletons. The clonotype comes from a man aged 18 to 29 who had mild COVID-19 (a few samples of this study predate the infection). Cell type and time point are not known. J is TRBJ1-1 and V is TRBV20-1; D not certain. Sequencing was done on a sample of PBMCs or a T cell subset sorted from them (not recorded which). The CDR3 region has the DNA TGCAGTGCTGTAGCGCAGACTGAAGCTTTCTTT. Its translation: CSAVAQTEAFF.